This TCR beta chain was sequenced in a study of OX40 agonist ivuxolimab in advanced cancers. Background for the entire study: Ivuxolimab was a fully human IgG2 agonistic monoclonal antibody targeting the costimulatory receptor OX40 (CD134). Intravenous ivuxolimab was administered to patients every 2 weeks at six dose levels: 0.01, 0.1, 0.3, 1.5, 3 and 10 mg/kg. Among the approximately 50 dose-escalation patients, some 20 had hepatocellular carcinoma, 15 or so melanoma, 9 renal cell carcinoma and 9 head and neck cancer. In the dose-escalation cohort, around four fifths of patients were male, and the mean age was approximately 64 years, with a range of roughly 20 to 80. Prior anti-PD-1, anti-PD-L1 or anti-CTLA-4 therapy was permitted, and approximately 42% of dose-escalation patients had received checkpoint inhibitors. Partial responses occurred in three dose-escalation patients, of whom one had hepatocellular carcinoma and two had cutaneous melanoma. The point of sequencing TCRbeta in the periphery was to test whether ivuxolimab changed TCR sequence diversity and drove clonal T-cell expansion. The paper describes the monotherapy dose-escalation part (N of about 55 patients) of the phase I trial of ivuxolimab. Broader findings and caveats from the paper: Antigen specificity was not determined for the clonally expanded peripheral T cells. Clonal expansion of both CD4+ and CD8+ blood T cells was observed from baseline to week 6 at doses 0.1 to 3.0 mg/kg. After ivuxolimab, more expanded clones were found on average in CD8+ T cells than in CD4+ T cells. In the 0.1-3.0 mg/kg groups, partial responders had among the lowest normalized peripheral clonal expansion, particularly in CD8+ T cells. Low levels of normalized T-cell clonal expansion were also shown by some nonresponding patients.

Remarks on this clone: Its antigen is not yet known. The input lacks base qualities; no much larger clone sits a single base away.

To sequence the TCRbeta CDR3 region, genomic DNA was isolated from the sorted cells. The immunoSEQ Assay was used for sequencing of TCRbeta CDR3 regions. TCRdb carries this immuneACCESS record with in-frame sequences only. Its versions omit some clonotypes, under half of them owing to an unresolved V gene in the studies checked, with the rest unexplained. The sample has some 74,000 clones on record, roughly 88% of them singletons. Clones ranked in the top ten supply around 0.34% of the sample. The CDR3 contains 13 residues, cysteine and phenylalanine counted. Kept here is only the CDR3 DNA, which spans 39 bases and is read in frame from base 1. V is shortened by 4 bases, J by 0 bases, and the region joining them spans 6 bases. Via the germline V gene (reference sequence), CDR1 is WNHNN and CDR2 SYGVQD. Patients with autoimmune disease history or receiving systemic immunosuppression were excluded from the trial. Peripheral blood for TCR sequencing was collected from all dose cohorts at baseline, on cycle 4 day 1, and on cycle 7 day 1. The samples were drawn from a first-in-human, open-label, multicenter phase I dose-escalation trial of ivuxolimab. Adults with locally advanced or metastatic melanoma, renal cell, hepatocellular, or head and neck squamous cell carcinoma were enrolled in the trial. Before TCR sequencing, CD4+ and CD8+ T cells were separately sorted from peripheral blood.

This sequence originates from an adult with an advanced solid tumor such as melanoma, head and neck, liver or kidney cancer. Sequences were derived from CD4+ or CD8+ T cells sorted from blood, sampled in a trial of the OX40 agonist ivuxolimab. Recombination connected TRBV10-1 to TRBJ1-2, with the D gene too uncertain to name. The nucleotide sequence reads TGCGCCAGCAGTGGGGCAGCTAACTATGGCTACACCTTC. This codes for CASSGAANYGYTF.